This is a list of T cell receptor beta chains from one sample in a study of cytomegalovirus exposure and HLA in healthy donors. Assay: immunoSEQ multiplex PCR; the TCRdb copy retains only in-frame clones and omits some. Of fewer than 200,000 clones in the sample, around 85% were seen once. The sample consisted of PBMCs. The receptors here all came from a man aged 40-49 years in good health and CMV-seronegative. The CDR3 runs from the conserved cysteine through the conserved F or W. The order of the fields is clone size, D gene, V gene, J gene, CDR3 protein. D genes are given only for firm matches. Clone sizes are given selectively: once, few, many, or a class where the clone is expanded.

clone size: .; D gene: .; V gene: TRBV7-6; J gene: TRBJ2-7; CDR3 protein: CASSLGTGSYEQYF
clone size: .; D gene: .; V gene: TRBV6-1; J gene: TRBJ2-3; CDR3 protein: CASRPYSSTDTQYF
clone size: .; D gene: .; V gene: TRBV15; J gene: TRBJ1-2; CDR3 protein: CATSDGGEDGYTF
clone size: once; D gene: TRBD2; V gene: TRBV5-6; J gene: TRBJ2-7; CDR3 protein: CASSLNLAGGTYEQYF
clone size: .; D gene: .; V gene: TRBV30; J gene: TRBJ1-5; CDR3 protein: CAWSVRSIDNSNQPQHF
clone size: .; D gene: .; V gene: TRBV4-3; J gene: TRBJ2-7; CDR3 protein: CASSQGLGEVSYEQYF
clone size: .; D gene: TRBD1; V gene: TRBV5-8; J gene: TRBJ1-5; CDR3 protein: CASRPTDRGNQPQHF
clone size: .; D gene: TRBD1; V gene: TRBV30; J gene: TRBJ1-2; CDR3 protein: CAWSETGTGDFYGYTF
clone size: .; D gene: .; V gene: TRBV2; J gene: TRBJ2-7; CDR3 protein: CASSLDSYEQYF
clone size: .; D gene: TRBD1; V gene: TRBV4-1; J gene: TRBJ2-2; CDR3 protein: CASSQGDRAAGELFF